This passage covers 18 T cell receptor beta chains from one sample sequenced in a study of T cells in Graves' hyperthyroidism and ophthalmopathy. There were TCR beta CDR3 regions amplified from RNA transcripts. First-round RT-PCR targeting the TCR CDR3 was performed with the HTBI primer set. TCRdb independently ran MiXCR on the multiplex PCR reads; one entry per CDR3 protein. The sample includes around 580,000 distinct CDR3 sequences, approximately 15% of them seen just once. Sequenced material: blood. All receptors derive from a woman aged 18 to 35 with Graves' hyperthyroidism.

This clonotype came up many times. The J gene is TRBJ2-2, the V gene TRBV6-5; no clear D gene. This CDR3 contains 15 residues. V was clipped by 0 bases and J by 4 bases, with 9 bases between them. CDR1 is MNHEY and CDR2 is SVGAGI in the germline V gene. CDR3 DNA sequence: TGTGCCAGCAGTTACTCGATTTTTGGCACCGGGGAGCTGTTTTTT. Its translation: CASSYSIFGTGELFF.

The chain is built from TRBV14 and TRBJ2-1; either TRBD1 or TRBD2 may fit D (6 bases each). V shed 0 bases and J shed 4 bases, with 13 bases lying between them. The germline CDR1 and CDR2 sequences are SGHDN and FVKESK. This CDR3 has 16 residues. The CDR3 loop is CASSQEVGGGYNEQFF. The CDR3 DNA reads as TGTGCCAGCAGCCAAGAGGTAGGGGGAGGTTACAATGAGCAGTTCTTC.

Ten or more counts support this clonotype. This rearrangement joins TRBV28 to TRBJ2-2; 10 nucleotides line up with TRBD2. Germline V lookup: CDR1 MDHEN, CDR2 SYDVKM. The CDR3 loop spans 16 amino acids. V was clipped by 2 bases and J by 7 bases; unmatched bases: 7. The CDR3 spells CASSLRLAGVSGELFF. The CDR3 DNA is TGTGCCAGCAGTTTACGCCTAGCGGGAGTCAGCGGGGAGCTGTTTTTT.

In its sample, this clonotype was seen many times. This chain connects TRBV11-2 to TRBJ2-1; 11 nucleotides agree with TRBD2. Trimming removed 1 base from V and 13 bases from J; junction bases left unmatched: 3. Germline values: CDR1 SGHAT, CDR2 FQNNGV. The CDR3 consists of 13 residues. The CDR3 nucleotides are TGTGCCAGCAGCTTAGCCGGGACTAGCGGACAGTTCTTC. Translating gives CASSLAGTSGQFF.

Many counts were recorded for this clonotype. The CDR3 loop is CASSELWGIPGTQYF. The CDR3 DNA reads as TGTGCCAGCAGTGAATTATGGGGTATCCCCGGGACCCAGTACTTC. The J gene is TRBJ2-5, the V gene TRBV2; no clear D. V gave up 2 bases and J gave up 7 bases, with 17 bases separating them. The CDR3 runs to 15 residues. CDR1 SNHLY and CDR2 FYNNEI come from the germline V gene.

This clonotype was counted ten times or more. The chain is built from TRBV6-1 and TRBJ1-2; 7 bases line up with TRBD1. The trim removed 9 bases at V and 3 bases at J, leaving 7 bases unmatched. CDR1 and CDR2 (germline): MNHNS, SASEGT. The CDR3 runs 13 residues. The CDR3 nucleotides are TGTGCCAGGAAACAGGGGAAGTACTATGGCTACACCTTC. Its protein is CARKQGKYYGYTF.

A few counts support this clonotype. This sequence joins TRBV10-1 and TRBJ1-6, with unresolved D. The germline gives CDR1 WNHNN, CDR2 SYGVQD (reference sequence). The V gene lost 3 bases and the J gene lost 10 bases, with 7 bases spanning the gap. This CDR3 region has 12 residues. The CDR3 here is CASSDGLSPLHF. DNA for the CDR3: TGCGCCAGCAGTGACGGGCTATCACCCCTCCACTTT.

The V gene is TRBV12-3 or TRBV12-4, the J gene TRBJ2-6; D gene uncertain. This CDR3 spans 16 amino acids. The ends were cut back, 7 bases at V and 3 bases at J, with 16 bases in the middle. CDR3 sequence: CASIRLPVFGANVLTF. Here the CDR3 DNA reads TGTGCCAGCATCCGTCTCCCCGTATTTGGGGCCAACGTCCTGACTTTC.

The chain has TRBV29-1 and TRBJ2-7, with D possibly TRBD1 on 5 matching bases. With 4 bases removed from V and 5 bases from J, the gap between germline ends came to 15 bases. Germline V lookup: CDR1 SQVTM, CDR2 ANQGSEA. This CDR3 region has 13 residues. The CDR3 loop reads CSVVDAVGDEQYF. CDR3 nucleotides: TGCAGCGTTGTGGACGCTGTAGGGGACGAGCAGTACTTC.

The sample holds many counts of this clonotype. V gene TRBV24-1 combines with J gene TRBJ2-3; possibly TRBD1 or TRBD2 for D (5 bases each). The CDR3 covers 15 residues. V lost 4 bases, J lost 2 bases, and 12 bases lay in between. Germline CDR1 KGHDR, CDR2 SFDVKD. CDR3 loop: CATSEGDGLTDTQYF. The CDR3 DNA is TGTGCCACCAGTGAGGGGGACGGCCTCACAGATACGCAGTATTTT.

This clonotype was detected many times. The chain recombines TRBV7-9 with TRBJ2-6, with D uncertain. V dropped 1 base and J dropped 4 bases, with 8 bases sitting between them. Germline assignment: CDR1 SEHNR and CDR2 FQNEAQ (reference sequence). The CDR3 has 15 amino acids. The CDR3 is CASSLVGDGANVLTF. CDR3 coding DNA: TGTGCCAGCAGCTTAGTGGGCGACGGGGCCAACGTCCTGACTTTC.

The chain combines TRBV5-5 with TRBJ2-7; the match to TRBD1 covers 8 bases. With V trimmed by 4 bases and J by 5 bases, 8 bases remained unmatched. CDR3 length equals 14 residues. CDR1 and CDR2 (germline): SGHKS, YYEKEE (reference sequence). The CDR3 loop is CASSAWTGINEQYF. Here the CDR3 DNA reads TGTGCCAGCAGCGCCTGGACAGGGATAAACGAGCAGTACTTC.

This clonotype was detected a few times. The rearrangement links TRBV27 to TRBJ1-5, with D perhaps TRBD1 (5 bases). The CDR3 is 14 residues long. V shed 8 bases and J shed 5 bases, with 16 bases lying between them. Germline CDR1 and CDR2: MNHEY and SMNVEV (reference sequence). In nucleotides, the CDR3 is TGTGCCAGCGCGGTGAGGGGAAGGGATCAGCCCCAGCATTTT. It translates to CASAVRGRDQPQHF.

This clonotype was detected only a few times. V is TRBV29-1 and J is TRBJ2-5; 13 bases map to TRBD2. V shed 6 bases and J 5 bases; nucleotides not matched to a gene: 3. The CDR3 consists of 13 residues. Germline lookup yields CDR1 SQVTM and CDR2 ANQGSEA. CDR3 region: CSVVGLAGETQYF. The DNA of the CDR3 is TGCAGCGTGGTGGGACTAGCGGGGGAGACCCAGTACTTC.

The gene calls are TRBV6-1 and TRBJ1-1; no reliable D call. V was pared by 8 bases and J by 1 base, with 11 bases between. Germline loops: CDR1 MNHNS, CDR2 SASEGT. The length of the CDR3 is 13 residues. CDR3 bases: TGTGCCAGCGCCCGGGGAGAGAACACTGAAGCTTTCTTT. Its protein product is CASARGENTEAFF.

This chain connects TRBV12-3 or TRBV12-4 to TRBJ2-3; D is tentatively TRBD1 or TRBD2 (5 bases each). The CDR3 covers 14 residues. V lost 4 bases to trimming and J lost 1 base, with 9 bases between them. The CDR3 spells CASSSGTGTDTQYF. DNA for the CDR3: TGTGCCAGCAGTTCCGGGACCGGCACAGATACGCAGTATTTT.

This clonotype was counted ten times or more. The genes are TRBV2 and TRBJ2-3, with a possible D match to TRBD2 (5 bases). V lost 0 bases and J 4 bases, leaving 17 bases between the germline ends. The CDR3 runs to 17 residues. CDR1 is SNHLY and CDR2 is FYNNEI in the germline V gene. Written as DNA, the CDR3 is TGTGCCAGCAGTGAAGCGCTTCGAGGGAGTGGAGCAGATACGCAGTATTTT. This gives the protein CASSEALRGSGADTQYF.

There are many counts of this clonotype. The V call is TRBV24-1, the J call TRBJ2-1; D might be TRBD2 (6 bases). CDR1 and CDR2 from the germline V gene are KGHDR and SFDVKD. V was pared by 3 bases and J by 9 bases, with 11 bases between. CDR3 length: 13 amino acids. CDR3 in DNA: TGTGCCACCAGTGATGGGGGGAGATCTGAGCAGTTCTTC. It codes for CATSDGGRSEQFF.